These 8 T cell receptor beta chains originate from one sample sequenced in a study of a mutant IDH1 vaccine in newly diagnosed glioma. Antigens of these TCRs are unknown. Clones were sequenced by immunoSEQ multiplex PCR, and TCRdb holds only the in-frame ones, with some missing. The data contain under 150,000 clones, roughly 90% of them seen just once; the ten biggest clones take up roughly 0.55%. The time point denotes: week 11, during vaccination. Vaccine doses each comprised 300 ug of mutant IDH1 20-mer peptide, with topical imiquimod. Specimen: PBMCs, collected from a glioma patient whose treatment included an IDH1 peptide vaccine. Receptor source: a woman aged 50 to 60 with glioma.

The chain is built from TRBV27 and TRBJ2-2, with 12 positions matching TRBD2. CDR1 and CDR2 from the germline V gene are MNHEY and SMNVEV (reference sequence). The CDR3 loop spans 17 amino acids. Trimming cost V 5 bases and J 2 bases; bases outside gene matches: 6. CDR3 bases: TGTGCCAGCAGTCCCCGACTAGCGGGAGTCAACACCGGGGAGCTGTTTTTT. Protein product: CASSPRLAGVNTGELFF.

The CDR3 region has the DNA TGTGCCAGCAGTTACTCTGGGGGGCGGAGCTATGGCTACACCTTC. Amino acid sequence: CASSYSGGRSYGYTF. The chain combines TRBV6-5 with TRBJ1-2; maybe TRBD1 (6 bases). V lost 0 bases, J lost 4 bases, and 12 bases lay in between. Germline V gives CDR1 MNHEY, CDR2 SVGAGI. CDR3 size: 15 residues.

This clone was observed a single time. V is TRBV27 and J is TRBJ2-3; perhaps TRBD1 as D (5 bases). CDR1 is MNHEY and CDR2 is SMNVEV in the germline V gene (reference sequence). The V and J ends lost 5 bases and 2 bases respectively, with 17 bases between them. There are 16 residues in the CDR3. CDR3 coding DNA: TGTGCCAGCAGTCCCATACCCCTAGGGGACACAGATACGCAGTATTTT. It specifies CASSPIPLGDTDTQYF.

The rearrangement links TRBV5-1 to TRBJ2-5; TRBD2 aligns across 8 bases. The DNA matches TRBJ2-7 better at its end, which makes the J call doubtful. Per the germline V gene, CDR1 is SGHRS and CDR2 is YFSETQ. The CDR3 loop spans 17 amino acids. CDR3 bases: TGCGCCAGCAGCTCTCCGAGTAGCGGGAAGAAGACCTACGAGCAGTACTTC. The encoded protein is CASSSPSSGKKTYEQYF.

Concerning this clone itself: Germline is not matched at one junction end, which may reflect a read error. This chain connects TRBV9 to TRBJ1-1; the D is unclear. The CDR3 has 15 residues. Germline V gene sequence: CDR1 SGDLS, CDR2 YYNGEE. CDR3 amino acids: CAGSNNVGLNTEAFF. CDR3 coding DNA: TGTGCCGGCAGCAACAACGTAGGGTTGAACACTGAAGCTTTCTTT.

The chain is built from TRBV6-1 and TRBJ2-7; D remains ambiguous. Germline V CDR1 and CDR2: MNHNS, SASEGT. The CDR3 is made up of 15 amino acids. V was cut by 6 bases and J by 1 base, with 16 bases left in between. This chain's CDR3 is CASSPGWDRSYEQYF. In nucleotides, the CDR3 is TGTGCCAGCAGCCCTGGGTGGGATCGATCCTACGAGCAGTACTTC.

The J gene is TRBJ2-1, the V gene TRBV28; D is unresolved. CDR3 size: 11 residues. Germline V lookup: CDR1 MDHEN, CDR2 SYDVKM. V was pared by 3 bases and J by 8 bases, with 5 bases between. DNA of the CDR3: TGTGCCAGCAGTTTCTATGATGAGCAGTTCTTC. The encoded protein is CASSFYDEQFF.

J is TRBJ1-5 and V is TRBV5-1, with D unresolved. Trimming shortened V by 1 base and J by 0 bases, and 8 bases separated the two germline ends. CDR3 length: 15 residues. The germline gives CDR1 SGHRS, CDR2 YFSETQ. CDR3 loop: CASSLTGVSNQPQHF. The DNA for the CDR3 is TGCGCCAGCAGCTTGACCGGGGTTAGCAATCAGCCCCAGCATTTT.